Below are 5 T cell receptor beta chains sequenced from a single sample in a study of response to subunit inactivated influenza vaccine (dated by TCRdb to the late 2010s). The library was made by RT-PCR. The listed sequencing device is Illumina HiSeq 2500. TCRdb reworked the public reads: Q25 trimming with fastp, MiXCR clone assembly, productive beta chains retained. Rows are combined by CDR3 protein, so each entry shows the most common genes and DNA. The table for this sample lists roughly 550,000 distinct CDR3 sequences; less than 25% of them were counted only once. The ten biggest clones cover 2.8% of the sample. These data also formed part of another study, on T cells expressing NK-cell markers. That second report states: 5'RACE template switching, by which a universal primer site and unique molecular identifiers were added, was used to make TCR beta cDNA libraries.

The sample here was CD4+ T cells sorted from PBMCs, taken 11 to 12 days after vaccination. These receptors came from a man between 50 and 59 years old who received an inactivated influenza vaccine. Donor details come from another sample of the same person, matched by shared clones.

The rearrangement joins TRBV3-1 to TRBJ1-2; D might be TRBD1 (5 bases). The length of the CDR3 is 13 residues. The germline CDR1 and CDR2 sequences are LGHDT and YNNKEL (reference sequence). V was cut by 2 bases and J by 8 bases, with 12 bases left in between. This CDR3 is CASSQQGVGGYTF. The CDR3 bases are TGTGCCAGCAGCCAACAGGGAGTTGGAGGCTACACCTTC.

The rearrangement links TRBV29-1 to TRBJ2-7; D unresolved. The CDR3 loop spans 12 amino acids. V dropped 4 bases and J dropped 2 bases, with 9 bases sitting between them. Germline CDR1 SQVTM, CDR2 ANQGSEA. The CDR3 DNA is TGCAGCGTTGGGGTCCTCCCCTACGAGCAGTACTTC. This translates into CSVGVLPYEQYF.

The V gene is TRBV20-1, the J gene TRBJ2-1, with 9 bases aligning to TRBD1. The trim removed 4 bases at V and 9 bases at J, leaving 16 bases unmatched. Per germline, CDR1 DFQATT and CDR2 SNEGSKA (reference sequence). The length of the CDR3 is 16 residues. The CDR3 DNA is TGCAGTGCTAAAGTCCCCGTGGACAGGGGAAGTAGTGAGCAGTTCTTC. It yields the protein CSAKVPVDRGSSEQFF.

This clonotype was recorded only once. The V and J genes are TRBV28 and TRBJ2-2; D might be TRBD1 (5 bases). V dropped 6 bases and J dropped 7 bases, with 9 bases sitting between them. The germline V gene has CDR1 MDHEN and CDR2 SYDVKM. The CDR3 has 12 residues. The CDR3 reads CASRAGYGELFF. CDR3 bases: TGTGCCAGCAGGGCAGGGTACGGGGAGCTGTTTTTT.

The CDR3 DNA sequence: TGCAGTGCTAGAAGGGGTCGAACCTACAATGAGCAGTTCTTC. It translates to CSARRGRTYNEQFF. This sequence joins TRBV20-1 and TRBJ2-1, with TRBD1 as a possible D gene (5 bases). Trimming stripped 2 bases from V and 2 bases from J, with 10 bases between. Germline V gene data show CDR1 as DFQATT and CDR2 as SNEGSKA (reference sequence). This CDR3 spans 14 amino acids.